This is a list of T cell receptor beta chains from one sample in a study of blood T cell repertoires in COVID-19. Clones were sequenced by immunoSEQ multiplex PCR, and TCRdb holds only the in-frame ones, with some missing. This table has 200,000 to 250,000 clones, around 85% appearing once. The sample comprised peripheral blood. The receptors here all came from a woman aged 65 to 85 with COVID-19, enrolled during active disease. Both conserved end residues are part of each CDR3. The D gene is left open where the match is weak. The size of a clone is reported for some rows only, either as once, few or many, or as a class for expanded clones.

CDR3nt: TGTGCCAGCAGTAGGGACTTTGGAAACACCATATATTTT
CDR3aa: CASSRDFGNTIYF
d_gene: -
abundance: -
j_gene: TRBJ1-3
v_gene: TRBV6-5

CDR3nt: TGTGCCAGCTCAGCTACAGACAGGTTCGCTAACTATGGCTACACCTTC
CDR3aa: CASSATDRFANYGYTF
d_gene: -
abundance: -
j_gene: TRBJ1-2
v_gene: TRBV18

CDR3nt: TGTGCCAGCAGCACGGACAGGGGAGGTTTCCCTGAAGCTTTCTTT
CDR3aa: CASSTDRGGFPEAFF
d_gene: TRBD1
abundance: -
j_gene: TRBJ1-1
v_gene: TRBV7-2

CDR3nt: TGCAGCGTTGGCCTAGGCTCTAACTATGGCTACACCTTC
CDR3aa: CSVGLGSNYGYTF
d_gene: -
abundance: few
j_gene: TRBJ1-2
v_gene: TRBV29-1

CDR3nt: TGTGCCAGCAGTTACTCCGGGGACAGGAACTATGGCTACACCTTC
CDR3aa: CASSYSGDRNYGYTF
d_gene: TRBD1
abundance: -
j_gene: TRBJ1-2
v_gene: TRBV6-5

CDR3nt: TGTGCCAGCAGTGATCCGGGACAGGGGAGTGGCTACACCTTC
CDR3aa: CASSDPGQGSGYTF
d_gene: TRBD1
abundance: -
j_gene: TRBJ1-2
v_gene: TRBV6-2/TRBV6-3

CDR3nt: TGTGCCAGTAGTCCGACAGGGGAGCATCAGCCCCAGCATTTT
CDR3aa: CASSPTGEHQPQHF
d_gene: TRBD1
abundance: once
j_gene: TRBJ1-5
v_gene: TRBV19

CDR3nt: TGTGCCAGCTCACCCTTCGGGACAGGGACCACTGAAGCTTTCTTT
CDR3aa: CASSPFGTGTTEAFF
d_gene: TRBD1
abundance: -
j_gene: TRBJ1-1
v_gene: TRBV18

CDR3nt: TGCGCCAGCAGCATCGGACAGGGCAATGAGCAGTTCTTC
CDR3aa: CASSIGQGNEQFF
d_gene: TRBD1
abundance: -
j_gene: TRBJ2-1
v_gene: TRBV5-1

CDR3nt: TGTGCCAGCAGGCCGGGACTAGCGGCTCAGCAGACCCAGTACTTC
CDR3aa: CASRPGLAAQQTQYF
d_gene: TRBD2
abundance: once
j_gene: TRBJ2-5
v_gene: TRBV2

CDR3nt: TGTGCCAGTAGTTGGAGCGGGGGCGCCTACAATGAGCAGTTCTTC
CDR3aa: CASSWSGGAYNEQFF
d_gene: TRBD2
abundance: -
j_gene: TRBJ2-1
v_gene: TRBV19

CDR3nt: TGTGCCAGCAGCCCCGACTTACTCACAGATACGCAGTATTTT
CDR3aa: CASSPDLLTDTQYF
d_gene: -
abundance: -
j_gene: TRBJ2-3
v_gene: TRBV7-3

CDR3nt: TGTGCCAGCAGCTTCGGGACAGGGACACAGCCCCAGCATTTT
CDR3aa: CASSFGTGTQPQHF
d_gene: TRBD1
abundance: -
j_gene: TRBJ1-5
v_gene: TRBV5-5

CDR3nt: TGTGCCAGCAGCACCGTGGTAGGGGACAGATATGGCTACACCTTC
CDR3aa: CASSTVVGDRYGYTF
d_gene: TRBD1
abundance: once
j_gene: TRBJ1-2
v_gene: TRBV7-9

CDR3nt: TGTGCCAGCAGTGGACTAGCGGGGGAGACCCAGTACTTC
CDR3aa: CASSGLAGETQYF
d_gene: TRBD2
abundance: -
j_gene: TRBJ2-5
v_gene: TRBV6-4

CDR3nt: TGTGCCATCAGTGTGAGTGGTAGCGGGGTCTACGAGCAGTACTTC
CDR3aa: CAISVSGSGVYEQYF
d_gene: TRBD2
abundance: -
j_gene: TRBJ2-7
v_gene: TRBV10-3

CDR3nt: TGCAGTGCTAGTCAGTATGGGGACAGGGCTTACACCGGGGAGCTGTTTTTT
CDR3aa: CSASQYGDRAYTGELFF
d_gene: TRBD1
abundance: -
j_gene: TRBJ2-2
v_gene: TRBV20-1

CDR3nt: TGTGCCAGCAGCTTAATGGCGGGGGCATGGGAGACCCAGTACTTC
CDR3aa: CASSLMAGAWETQYF
d_gene: -
abundance: -
j_gene: TRBJ2-5
v_gene: TRBV7-3

CDR3nt: TGTGCCAGCAGCCCATCGGGGCAGGGGGCTTACGAGCAGTACTTC
CDR3aa: CASSPSGQGAYEQYF
d_gene: TRBD1
abundance: -
j_gene: TRBJ2-7
v_gene: TRBV3-1/TRBV3-2

CDR3nt: TGTGCCAGCAGGGCTAGCGGGGGCCTCATACCTAACTATGGCTACACCTTC
CDR3aa: CASRASGGLIPNYGYTF
d_gene: -
abundance: -
j_gene: TRBJ1-2
v_gene: TRBV7-9

CDR3nt: TGTGCCAGCAGCTTAGAAGTAGGGGTCGAAGCTTTCTTT
CDR3aa: CASSLEVGVEAFF
d_gene: -
abundance: -
j_gene: TRBJ1-1
v_gene: TRBV11-2

CDR3nt: TGTGCTAGTGGCATGTGGGGGACTTACAACACAGATACGCAGTATTTT
CDR3aa: CASGMWGTYNTDTQYF
d_gene: -
abundance: once
j_gene: TRBJ2-3
v_gene: TRBV12-5

CDR3nt: TGTGCTAGCAGCTTAGCGGGGACTAGCGGGGGGCACGAGACCCAGTACTTC
CDR3aa: CASSLAGTSGGHETQYF
d_gene: TRBD2
abundance: -
j_gene: TRBJ2-5
v_gene: TRBV7-7

CDR3nt: TGTGCCAGCAGCGAGGGGGACAGGGGGTTTAGTGAAAAACTGTTTTTT
CDR3aa: CASSEGDRGFSEKLFF
d_gene: TRBD1
abundance: -
j_gene: TRBJ1-4
v_gene: TRBV9

CDR3nt: TGTGCCAGCAGTTCCCCGTCAAGCGAAAAACTGTTTTTT
CDR3aa: CASSSPSSEKLFF
d_gene: -
abundance: -
j_gene: TRBJ1-4
v_gene: TRBV28

CDR3nt: TGTGCCAGTAGTAGGGTGGGGGGAGTTCTTTCCTACGAGCAGTACTTC
CDR3aa: CASSRVGGVLSYEQYF
d_gene: -
abundance: once
j_gene: TRBJ2-7
v_gene: TRBV19

CDR3nt: TGTGCCAGCAGCCCTCTTCAGGGGGTAGTTCAGCCCCAGCATTTT
CDR3aa: CASSPLQGVVQPQHF
d_gene: TRBD1
abundance: -
j_gene: TRBJ1-5
v_gene: TRBV5-5

CDR3nt: TGTGCCAGCAGCTCCGCCGGCAGGGAAGAGACCCAGTACTTC
CDR3aa: CASSSAGREETQYF
d_gene: -
abundance: -
j_gene: TRBJ2-5
v_gene: TRBV7-8

CDR3nt: TGCAGCGTTCTAAGAGGGAATCGGTACGAGCAGTACTTC
CDR3aa: CSVLRGNRYEQYF
d_gene: -
abundance: -
j_gene: TRBJ2-7
v_gene: TRBV29-1

CDR3nt: TGTGCCACCAGTGATTCCCTGAGGGAGACCCAGTACTTC
CDR3aa: CATSDSLRETQYF
d_gene: -
abundance: -
j_gene: TRBJ2-5
v_gene: TRBV24-1

CDR3nt: TGTGCCAGTAGTATTTGGGTGCCTAGCAGGAGGAGGTACAATGAGCAGTTCTTC
CDR3aa: CASSIWVPSRRRYNEQFF
d_gene: -
abundance: once
j_gene: TRBJ2-1
v_gene: TRBV19

CDR3nt: TGTGCCACCAGCAGAGAGGGGTTGGGGCTAGCCAAAAACATTCAGTACTTC
CDR3aa: CATSREGLGLAKNIQYF
d_gene: -
abundance: -
j_gene: TRBJ2-4
v_gene: TRBV15

CDR3nt: TGTGCCAGTAGTGCGAATTCCGCAGGGTACGAGCAGTTCTTC
CDR3aa: CASSANSAGYEQFF
d_gene: -
abundance: -
j_gene: TRBJ2-1
v_gene: TRBV19

CDR3nt: TGTGCCAGCAGCTTAGGGGAGATGGCCACTGAAGCTTTCTTT
CDR3aa: CASSLGEMATEAFF
d_gene: -
abundance: -
j_gene: TRBJ1-1
v_gene: TRBV11-3

CDR3nt: TGTGCCAGCAGCCAGGGAGAAAGGCGGGGGGGCGAAGAGACCCAGTACTTC
CDR3aa: CASSQGERRGGEETQYF
d_gene: TRBD2
abundance: -
j_gene: TRBJ2-5
v_gene: TRBV4-2

CDR3nt: TGCAGCGTGACCGGGACAGCCTCCTACGAGCAGTACTTC
CDR3aa: CSVTGTASYEQYF
d_gene: TRBD1
abundance: -
j_gene: TRBJ2-7
v_gene: TRBV29-1

CDR3nt: TGTGCCAGCAGCTTGGCCGGGGGGTGGGATACGCAGTATTTT
CDR3aa: CASSLAGGWDTQYF
d_gene: TRBD2
abundance: -
j_gene: TRBJ2-3
v_gene: TRBV5-4

CDR3nt: TGCGCCAGCAGGGATCCAAGGACAGATAATGAAAAACTGTTTTTT
CDR3aa: CASRDPRTDNEKLFF
d_gene: -
abundance: -
j_gene: TRBJ1-4
v_gene: TRBV23-1

CDR3nt: TGTGCCAGCAGCCTAACTAGCTACGAGCAGTACTTC
CDR3aa: CASSLTSYEQYF
d_gene: -
abundance: few
j_gene: TRBJ2-7
v_gene: TRBV7-9

CDR3nt: TGTGCCAGCAGCGTAGGGGGCGCGGGAGCAGATACGCAGTATTTT
CDR3aa: CASSVGGAGADTQYF
d_gene: TRBD2
abundance: few
j_gene: TRBJ2-3
v_gene: TRBV9

CDR3nt: TGCGCCAGCAGCTTGAGGCAGGGGAGGGAGAATGAGCAGTTCTTC
CDR3aa: CASSLRQGRENEQFF
d_gene: -
abundance: -
j_gene: TRBJ2-1
v_gene: TRBV5-1

CDR3nt: TGTGCCAGCAGCCCCGACAGGGGACATACCTACGAGCAGTACTTC
CDR3aa: CASSPDRGHTYEQYF
d_gene: TRBD1
abundance: -
j_gene: TRBJ2-7
v_gene: TRBV7-2

CDR3nt: TGTGCCAGCAGTGGTGACGAGGGTGAAAAACTGTTTTTT
CDR3aa: CASSGDEGEKLFF
d_gene: -
abundance: -
j_gene: TRBJ1-4
v_gene: TRBV6-4

CDR3nt: TGTGCCAGCGGACAGGGTCCTACCTACGAGCAGTACTTC
CDR3aa: CASGQGPTYEQYF
d_gene: TRBD1
abundance: -
j_gene: TRBJ2-7
v_gene: TRBV7-9

CDR3nt: TGTGCCAGCAGCCGACTAGCGGGGGGGCCGCAGACCCAGTACTTC
CDR3aa: CASSRLAGGPQTQYF
d_gene: TRBD2
abundance: -
j_gene: TRBJ2-5
v_gene: TRBV11-2

CDR3nt: TGCGCCAGCAGCTGGGATCCGGCGACTAGCCCCACAGATACGCAGTATTTT
CDR3aa: CASSWDPATSPTDTQYF
d_gene: TRBD2
abundance: -
j_gene: TRBJ2-3
v_gene: TRBV5-1

CDR3nt: TGTGCCAGCAGCCCCGTGTCCTACTACGAGCAGTACTTC
CDR3aa: CASSPVSYYEQYF
d_gene: -
abundance: once
j_gene: TRBJ2-7
v_gene: TRBV7-6

CDR3nt: TGTGCCAGCAGCGTAGATAGCCCGCACCAAATTTCTGGAAACACCATATATTTT
CDR3aa: CASSVDSPHQISGNTIYF
d_gene: -
abundance: -
j_gene: TRBJ1-3
v_gene: TRBV9

CDR3nt: TGTGCCAGCAGCTTGGGCGGGTTGAGCAATCAGCCCCAGCATTTT
CDR3aa: CASSLGGLSNQPQHF
d_gene: -
abundance: -
j_gene: TRBJ1-5
v_gene: TRBV5-6

CDR3nt: TGTGCCAGTAGTGGGAGCATGAACACTGAAGCTTTCTTT
CDR3aa: CASSGSMNTEAFF
d_gene: -
abundance: -
j_gene: TRBJ1-1
v_gene: TRBV19

CDR3nt: TGTGCCAGTAGTCCCTGGGACCCCGGGAGGGCCCCCTACAATGAGCAGTTCTTC
CDR3aa: CASSPWDPGRAPYNEQFF
d_gene: TRBD2
abundance: -
j_gene: TRBJ2-1
v_gene: TRBV19

CDR3nt: TGTGCCAGCTCACCAGGAGGGGAAAAACTGTTTTTT
CDR3aa: CASSPGGEKLFF
d_gene: -
abundance: -
j_gene: TRBJ1-4
v_gene: TRBV18

CDR3nt: TGTGCCATCAGTGACAGACTAGCGCCATACAATGAGCAGTTCTTC
CDR3aa: CAISDRLAPYNEQFF
d_gene: TRBD2
abundance: few
j_gene: TRBJ2-1
v_gene: TRBV10-3

CDR3nt: TGTGCCAGTAGTAACCCCTCTGGGGGGGGAAGTGAAAAACTGTTTTTT
CDR3aa: CASSNPSGGGSEKLFF
d_gene: -
abundance: once
j_gene: TRBJ1-4
v_gene: TRBV19